This TCR beta chain appears in the sequencing data of a study of T-cell memory formation after mild COVID-19. At the level of the study: TCR clustering was largely donor specific.

TCRdb independently ran MiXCR on the 5' RACE reads; one entry per CDR3 protein. The sample lists approximately 500,000 distinct CDR3 sequences, around a quarter seen once, with roughly an eighth in the top ten. Study results and limitations: Cross-reactive memory appears to have joined, as suggested by some responding clones showing up in pre-infection memory.

There are a few counts of this clonotype. Its antigen remains unknown. Germline V gives CDR1 SQVTM, CDR2 ANQGSEA. The CDR3 covers 13 residues. The trim removed 3 bases at V and 4 bases at J, leaving 5 bases unmatched. Specimen: PBMCs or a T cell subset sorted from them (not recorded which). The receptor was isolated from an adult woman who had mild COVID-19 (a few samples of this study predate the infection). Cell type and time point are not known. The chain has TRBV29-1 and TRBJ1-1; 7 bases match TRBD1. The CDR3 region is CSVEGQRTTEAFF. The CDR3 DNA sequence: TGCAGCGTTGAGGGACAGCGGACCACTGAAGCTTTCTTT.